This TCR beta chain was recorded in a study of CD8+CD57+ T cells in acquired aplastic anemia. About the research overall: Yields of DNA that came from sorted CD4+ and CD8+ cells averaged about 2.9 ug.

Using genomic DNA as the template, TCR beta VDJ and CDR3 profiling was carried out. TCRdb ran MiXCR on the reads and lists one entry per CDR3 protein. The sample has 150,000 to 200,000 distinct CDR3 sequences, 35% to 55% seen once; the top ten hold 1.1%. This clonotype appeared many times. The CDR3 sequence is 15 residues long. Trimming left V 1 base short and J 0 bases short, with 8 bases between. Germline V gives CDR1 SGHTA, CDR2 FQGTGA. What was sequenced was sorted CD4+, CD8+, or CD8+CD57+ T cells (not recorded which) from PBMCs. The clonotype originates from a human donor in good health. This chain joins TRBV7-3 and TRBJ2-3; D is ambiguous. In nucleotides, the CDR3 is TGTGCCAGCAGCTTAAGGTTTTCTAGCACAGATACGCAGTATTTT. Translated: CASSLRFSSTDTQYF. The full variable domain, rest sourced from reference TRBV7-3 and TRBJ2-3, is GAGVSQTPSNKVTEKGKYVELRCDPISGHTALYWYRQSLGQGPEFLIYFQGTGAADDSGLPNDRFFAVRPEGSVSTLKIQRTERGDSAVYLCASSLRFSSTDTQYFGPGTRLTVL.